One and the same sample provided the 13 T cell receptor beta chains below, sequenced in a study of cytomegalovirus exposure and HLA in healthy donors. This PCR relied on a set of 60 Vbeta primers and 13 Jbeta primers. Repertoires were generated with immunoSEQ multiplex PCR, while TCRdb's copy carries only in-frame clones and drops some. The table shows fewer than 200,000 clones, with under 9.5% occurring only once. The material sequenced was PBMCs. Every receptor here comes from a woman between 25 and 40 years old in good health and CMV-seropositive.

The chain employs TRBV7-6 and TRBJ2-3, with 7 bases fitting TRBD1. J lost 8 bases, V lost 5 bases, and 16 bases had no gene match. The CDR3 loop spans 16 amino acids. Germline V lookup: CDR1 SGHVS, CDR2 FNYEAQ. The CDR3 bases are TGTGCCAGCAGCCTACAGGGGCCTCTTTTTAAGGGTACGCAGTATTTT. This gives the protein CASSLQGPLFKGTQYF.

In this sample, this clone turned up a few times. The J gene is TRBJ2-5, the V gene TRBV19; TRBD1 matches 9 bases. CDR3 size: 14 residues. CDR1 and CDR2 (germline): LNHDA, SQIVND (reference sequence). Trimming took 4 bases from V and 3 from J; bases not matched to a gene: 3. CDR3 residues: CASSTTGGKETQYF. The CDR3 region has the DNA TGTGCCAGTAGTACGACAGGGGGGAAAGAGACCCAGTACTTC.

Only a few counts were recorded for this clone. The chain uses TRBV2 and TRBJ2-3, with 7 bases that match TRBD1. This CDR3 is 16 amino acids long. CDR1 and CDR2 from the germline V gene are SNHLY and FYNNEI. The junction had 9 bases not matched to a gene; V was cut back by 6 bases and J by 0 bases. The CDR3 region is CASRFTLRGSTDTQYF. The CDR3 bases are TGTGCCAGCAGGTTTACACTCAGGGGGAGCACAGATACGCAGTATTTT.

The chain joins TRBV11-2 to TRBJ2-2; D not resolved. The CDR3 is 15 amino acids. Trimming removed 0 bases from V and 5 bases from J, with 10 bases in between. CDR1 SGHAT and CDR2 FQNNGV come from the germline V gene. CDR3 amino acids: CASSLDFVRTGELFF. CDR3 nucleotides: TGTGCCAGCAGCTTAGATTTCGTTCGGACCGGGGAGCTGTTTTTT. The full variable domain, completed using reference TRBV11-2 and TRBJ2-2, is EAGVAQSPRYKIIEKRQSVAFWCNPISGHATLYWYQQILGQGPKLLIQFQNNGVVDDSQLPKDRFSAERLKGVDSTLKIQPAKLEDSAVYLCASSLDFVRTGELFFGEGSRLTVL.

This chain links TRBV18 with TRBJ2-7, with 12 bases aligning to TRBD1. V shed 6 bases, J shed 4 bases, and the junction held 4 bases outside the gene matches. Germline V gene lookup returns CDR1 KGHSH and CDR2 LQKENI. The CDR3 spans 14 residues. This chain's CDR3 is CASSGQGALYEQYF. Written as DNA, the CDR3 is TGTGCCAGCTCGGGACAGGGGGCGTTATACGAGCAGTACTTC.

The V call is TRBV15, the J call TRBJ1-1; D is uncertain. Germline loops: CDR1 LNHNV, CDR2 YYDKDF (reference sequence). The V end was cut by 2 bases, the J end by 13 bases, with 17 bases between. The CDR3 runs to 13 residues. CDR3 residues: CATSRPGPPGGFF. Here the CDR3 DNA reads TGTGCCACCAGCAGACCCGGGCCCCCCGGAGGTTTCTTT.

This chain joins TRBV5-1 and TRBJ1-1; D is undetermined. The V end was cut by 2 bases, the J end by 6 bases, with 14 bases between. The CDR3 runs 14 residues. CDR1 SGHRS and CDR2 YFSETQ come from the germline V gene. The CDR3 sequence: CASSLRGGSAEAFF. DNA for the CDR3: TGCGCCAGCAGCTTACGGGGAGGGAGCGCTGAAGCTTTCTTT.

The chain joins TRBV5-1 to TRBJ2-1; 7 positions agree with TRBD2. The germline V gene has CDR1 SGHRS and CDR2 YFSETQ. CDR3 length equals 14 residues. Losses at the gene ends were 6 bases for V and 4 bases for J; bases not matched to a gene: 7. In DNA, the CDR3 is TGCGCCAGCATGGCTAGCGGAGCATACAATGAGCAGTTCTTC. Translation: CASMASGAYNEQFF.

This clone was seen a single time. The chain couples TRBV5-4 to TRBJ2-5; 9 nucleotides align to TRBD1. Germline trimming cut 0 bases from V and 2 bases from J; bases unmatched to any gene: 5. Germline V CDR1 and CDR2: SGHNT, YYREEE (reference sequence). The CDR3 spans 16 residues. CDR3 residues: CASSLAHDRGQETQYF. The CDR3, as DNA: TGTGCCAGCAGCTTGGCCCACGACAGGGGGCAAGAGACCCAGTACTTC.

This clone turned up a few times. V is TRBV5-5 and J is TRBJ1-1; the match to TRBD1 covers 10 bases. Germline V gene data show CDR1 as SGHKS and CDR2 as YYEKEE (reference sequence). With 4 bases clipped from V and 5 bases from J, the junction kept 8 bases outside the gene matches. The CDR3 is made up of 15 amino acids. The CDR3, as DNA: TGTGCCAGCAGCACTGGGACAGGGGTTATAACTGAAGCTTTCTTT. Translated: CASSTGTGVITEAFF.

This clone has just a few counts. The chain combines TRBV7-8 with TRBJ1-1; D uncertain. V lost 3 bases, J lost 0 bases, and 14 bases lay in between. Germline V gene sequence: CDR1 SGHVS, CDR2 FQNEAQ. CDR3 length: 16 residues. The CDR3 here is CASSFMGALMNTEAFF. CDR3 sequence (DNA): TGTGCCAGCAGCTTTATGGGAGCACTCATGAACACTGAAGCTTTCTTT.

The chain has TRBV19 and TRBJ1-1; 8 bases are a match to TRBD1. The CDR3 consists of 14 residues. CDR1 is LNHDA and CDR2 is SQIVND in the germline V gene (reference sequence). V dropped 8 bases and J dropped 1; count of bases not matched to a gene: 6. As DNA, the CDR3 is TGTGCCAGTTCCAGGACAGGGCGGAACACTGAAGCTTTCTTT. Its translation: CASSRTGRNTEAFF.

The genes are TRBV9 and TRBJ1-2; 10 nucleotides align to TRBD1. The CDR3 is made up of 14 amino acids. Unmatched junction bases numbered 4, after V lost 4 bases and J lost 4 bases. CDR1 is SGDLS and CDR2 is YYNGEE in the germline V gene. CDR3 residues: CASSRTGGTYGYTF. In nucleotides, the CDR3 is TGTGCCAGCAGCAGGACAGGGGGTACCTATGGCTACACCTTC.